The text below deals with one T cell receptor beta chain. Its cognate antigen is unknown. These data are taken from a study of shared clonotypes between healthy human individuals. As for the study in general: Serving as donors were a couple of women and a few men, whose ages spanned 18 to 49. The study used three CD4 naive, three CD4 memory, two CD8 naive and one CD8 memory plate per donor.

Naive CD8 isolation took CD45RO-negative cells positively selected for CCR7 and excluded terminally differentiated effector memory CD45RA+ cells. General study points: Investigators collected only blood, and repertoires in tissues likely differ.

For sorted subsets, 150 to 200 ng DNA per replicate equaled roughly 29,000 T cell genomes. Libraries were prepared by immunoSEQ multiplex PCR; TCRdb keeps only in-frame clonotypes and omits some of them. Among millions of clones listed, about 93% were seen once. CDR1 and CDR2 from the germline V gene are SGHDT and YYEEEE. This CDR3 region has 15 residues. Trimming at V came to 0 bases and at J to 3 bases, leaving 4 bases not matched to a gene. The sample comprised naive CD8+ T cells from PBMCs. V usage is TRBV5-6 and J usage is TRBJ2-7; TRBD1 agrees at 9 bases. This clonotype was obtained from a man between 18 and 29 years old in good health. Some clones in this sample may be carry-over from other donors' samples. The CDR3 spells CASSLEGQGDYEQYF. In DNA, the CDR3 is TGTGCCAGCAGCTTGGAGGGACAGGGAGACTACGAGCAGTACTTC.